Sequencing of this T cell receptor beta chain was carried out in a study of tumor-infiltrating lymphocytes in primary liver carcinoma. Broader study findings: Researchers found tumor-adjacent and tumor-blood pairs overlapped less than tumor region pairs.

The CDR3 is 13 residues long. J gave up 5 bases and V 2 bases, and 2 bases lay outside the gene matches. Both blood RNA, taken from unsorted whole blood, and germline DNA were extracted. Those patients suffered from chronic HBV infection and were treatment-naive. From around 500 ng of total RNA, TCR beta-specific cDNA was reverse-transcribed using a constant-region primer. Libraries of TCR beta came from three nested multiplex PCR rounds with slightly modified ARM-PCR. The first two PCR rounds used TRBV1-TRBV30 forward primers with a C-beta reverse primer, nine to eleven cycles each. MiXCR was run by TCRdb on the multiplex PCR reads, yielding one entry per CDR3 protein. This table has 330,000 or so distinct CDR3 sequences, around three fifths appearing once. This clonotype was seen many times. The antigen is not known.

This chain links TRBV12-3 or TRBV12-4 with TRBJ2-7, with 8 bases fitting TRBD1. The sequence derives from a man in his forties or fifties with primary liver carcinoma and hepatitis B virus infection. The sample consisted of peripheral blood. The CDR3 coding sequence is TGTGCCAGCAGTTTATCGACAGGGGACGAGCAGTACTTC. It translates to CASSLSTGDEQYF.